The clone carrying this T cell receptor beta chain was counted a single time. Produced via immunoSEQ multiplex PCR; TCRdb's table is partial and in-frame only. The sample shows 200,000 to 250,000 clones, almost 90% of them seen only once. This sample was taken from a study of blood T cell repertoires in COVID-19. Germline V gene sequence: CDR1 SGHRS, CDR2 YFSETQ. The trim removed 2 bases at V and 6 bases at J, leaving 6 bases unmatched. This CDR3 has 14 amino acids. Donors were grouped by their self-reported clinical history. V is TRBV5-1 and J is TRBJ2-7; TRBD1 agrees at 9 bases. The sequence came from a man aged 25-40 years who had been exposed to COVID-19. The sample taken for sequencing was PBMCs or T cells enriched from blood (not recorded which). CDR3 in DNA: TGCGCCAGCAGCTTAGGGACAGGGTTCGTCGAGCAGTACTTC. It yields the protein CASSLGTGFVEQYF.